The next 30 T cell receptor beta chains were all read from a single sample in a study of blood T cell repertoires in COVID-19. Generated by immunoSEQ multiplex PCR, the TCRdb table keeps only in-frame clones and is missing some. The table shows about 220,000 clones, with about nine tenths occurring only once. Sequencing input: PBMCs or T cells enriched from blood (not recorded which). The origin of the receptors is a woman aged 40 to 50 with acute COVID-19.

The rearrangement links TRBV12-3 or TRBV12-4 to TRBJ1-4, with TRBD1 matching 8 bases. The CDR3 sequence is 12 residues long. The junction had 5 bases not matched to a gene; V was cut back by 5 bases and J by 12 bases. The CDR3 sequence: CASSLGQGELFF. The CDR3 coding sequence is TGTGCCAGCAGTCTAGGACAGGGAGAACTGTTTTTT.

The V call is TRBV19, the J call TRBJ1-4; D not certain. Trimming shortened V by 8 bases and J by 4 bases, and 2 bases separated the two germline ends. Germline V gives CDR1 LNHDA, CDR2 SQIVND (reference sequence). CDR3 size: 10 residues. In DNA, the CDR3 is TGTGCCAGTTATAATGAAAAACTGTTTTTT. It codes for CASYNEKLFF.

In its sample, this clone was seen once. CDR3 sequence (DNA): TGTGCCAGCAGCAGTGACAGGGGGTACAATGAGCAGTTCTTC. Residues: CASSSDRGYNEQFF. V usage is TRBV7-2 and J usage is TRBJ2-1; 9 bases agree with TRBD1. CDR1 is SGHTA, CDR2 FQGNSA, per germline. The trim removed 5 bases at V and 4 bases at J, leaving 3 bases unmatched. CDR3 length: 14 residues.

The rearrangement uses TRBV5-1 and TRBJ2-2; 9 bases match TRBD1. With V trimmed by 5 bases and J by 4 bases, 21 bases remained unmatched. The CDR3 length is 20 residues. CDR1 and CDR2 (germline): SGHRS, YFSETQ. In nucleotides, the CDR3 is TGCGCCAGCAGTGTTGCCGGGACAGGGTTTGTCGCCGATTTCACCGGGGAGCTGTTTTTT. Protein: CASSVAGTGFVADFTGELFF. Complete variable domain (other parts from reference TRBV5-1 and TRBJ2-2): KAGVTQTPRYLIKTRGQQVTLSCSPISGHRSVSWYQQTPGQGLQFLFEYFSETQRNKGNFPGRFSGRQFSNSRSEMNVSTLELGDSALYLCASSVAGTGFVADFTGELFFGEGSRLTVL.

The rearrangement links TRBV5-4 to TRBJ2-1, with 9 bases that match TRBD1. The CDR3 totals 15 residues. V lost 4 bases and J lost 3; bases outside the gene matches: 5. Germline assignment: CDR1 SGHNT and CDR2 YYREEE (reference sequence). CDR3 sequence (DNA): TGTGCCAGCAGCCAGGACAGGGGTGACTACAATGAGCAGTTCTTC. This gives the protein CASSQDRGDYNEQFF. Complete variable domain (other parts from reference TRBV5-4 and TRBJ2-1): ETGVTQSPTHLIKTRGQQVTLRCSSQSGHNTVSWYQQALGQGPQFIFQYYREEENGRGNFPPRFSGLQFPNYSSELNVNALELDDSALYLCASSQDRGDYNEQFFGPGTRLTVL.

The chain employs TRBV24-1 and TRBJ1-5, with TRBD1 matching 7 bases. V gave up 4 bases and J gave up 2 bases; unmatched junction bases: 4. Germline CDR1 and CDR2: KGHDR and SFDVKD. This CDR3 is 15 amino acids long. CDR3: CATSDKGARNQPQHF. The CDR3, as DNA: TGTGCCACCAGTGACAAGGGGGCGCGCAATCAGCCCCAGCATTTT.

The chain recombines TRBV5-1 with TRBJ2-1, with D unclear. CDR1 and CDR2 from the germline V gene are SGHRS and YFSETQ. V dropped 2 bases and J dropped 0 bases, with 9 bases sitting between them. The CDR3 covers 15 residues. The CDR3 protein is CASSLLSSSYNEQFF. In DNA, the CDR3 is TGCGCCAGCAGCTTACTGTCAAGCTCCTACAATGAGCAGTTCTTC.

In this sample, this clone turned up a few times. J is TRBJ1-2 and V is TRBV2, with D possibly being TRBD1 (5 bases). Trimming removed 4 bases at V and 2 bases at J, with 8 bases between. Germline CDR1 SNHLY, CDR2 FYNNEI. This CDR3 comprises 13 residues. The CDR3 reads CASSVKGNYGYTF. In nucleotides, the CDR3 is TGTGCCAGCAGTGTGAAGGGGAACTATGGCTACACCTTC.

V gene TRBV7-3 combines with J gene TRBJ2-2; 8 nucleotides line up with TRBD1. Per the germline V gene, CDR1 is SGHTA and CDR2 is FQGTGA. The V segment lost 2 bases and the J segment 9 bases; nucleotides outside the gene matches: 8. The length of the CDR3 is 15 residues. CDR3 region: CASSLGGTGRRELFF. CDR3 sequence (DNA): TGTGCCAGCAGCTTAGGGGGGACAGGTCGGAGGGAGCTGTTTTTT.

This clone was detected a few times. The V and J genes are TRBV11-3 and TRBJ2-3; TRBD2 agrees at 9 bases. CDR3 length equals 17 residues. CDR1 is SGHNT, CDR2 YENEEA, per germline. With 5 bases clipped from V and 2 bases from J, the junction kept 11 bases outside the gene matches. The CDR3 is CASSTRSSGSLTDTQYF. CDR3 nucleotides: TGTGCCAGCAGCACCCGGAGTAGCGGGAGCCTCACAGATACGCAGTATTTT.

The V gene is TRBV13, the J gene TRBJ1-1, with D possibly TRBD1 on 5 matching bases. CDR3 length equals 15 residues. V lost 0 bases to trimming and J lost 6 bases, with 14 bases between them. CDR1 PRHDT and CDR2 FYEKMQ come from the germline V gene (reference sequence). The DNA for the CDR3 is TGTGCCAGCAGCTTAGGCCTAATGCCGGGGGCTGAAGCTTTCTTT. Its translation is CASSLGLMPGAEAFF.

The J gene is TRBJ1-1, the V gene TRBV2; D gene uncertain. Deletions cut 7 bases from V and 4 bases from J, with 16 bases between. The CDR3 has 14 amino acids. The germline CDR1 and CDR2 sequences are SNHLY and FYNNEI. CDR3 protein: CASILQRAGTEAFF. The CDR3 DNA reads as TGTGCCAGCATCCTCCAGAGGGCGGGCACTGAAGCTTTCTTT.

This clone has only a few counts. The chain uses TRBV6-5 and TRBJ2-3; 10 positions agree with TRBD2. The CDR3 length is 15 residues. After removal of 5 bases from V and 3 bases from J, the junction contained 5 bases not matched to a gene. CDR1 and CDR2 from the germline V gene are MNHEY and SVGAGI. This CDR3 reads CASSPLAGGTDTQYF. For the CDR3, the DNA is TGTGCCAGCAGTCCCTTAGCGGGGGGTACAGATACGCAGTATTTT.

DNA of the CDR3: TGTGCCAGCAGCTTAAGGACAGCCGATTGGAACACTGAAGCTTTCTTT. Amino acid sequence: CASSLRTADWNTEAFF. The V call is TRBV7-8, the J call TRBJ1-1, with a possible D match to TRBD1 (6 bases). Looked up from germline, CDR1 is SGHVS and CDR2 is FQNEAQ. V lost 2 bases to trimming and J lost 1 base, with 14 bases between them. The CDR3 covers 16 residues.

The chain uses TRBV6-5 and TRBJ1-1, with 8 nucleotides matching TRBD1. J lost 4 bases, V lost 0 bases, and 7 bases had no gene match. CDR1 is MNHEY, CDR2 SVGAGI, per germline. This CDR3 is 16 amino acids long. The CDR3 reads CASSYSTRGQGTEAFF. CDR3 bases: TGTGCCAGCAGTTACTCGACCAGGGGGCAGGGCACTGAAGCTTTCTTT.

This chain joins TRBV4-3 and TRBJ1-2; maybe TRBD1 (6 bases). CDR3 size: 16 residues. Germline V gene lookup returns CDR1 LGHNA and CDR2 YSLEER. Deletions cut 0 bases from V and 3 bases from J, with 14 bases between. CDR3 DNA: TGCGCCAGCAGCCAAGATTTACAGGGAGGGCACTATGGCTACACCTTC. It specifies CASSQDLQGGHYGYTF.

This rearrangement joins TRBV5-6 to TRBJ2-1, with 9 bases identical to TRBD1. The CDR3 covers 15 residues. V shed 0 bases, J shed 4 bases, and the junction held 2 bases outside the gene matches. Germline CDR1 is SGHDT and CDR2 is YYEEEE. The CDR3 nucleotides are TGTGCCAGCAGCTTGGATGGACAGGGGTACAATGAGCAGTTCTTC. Protein product: CASSLDGQGYNEQFF.

The rearrangement joins TRBV2 to TRBJ1-2; 9 bases match TRBD1. Germline CDR1 SNHLY, CDR2 FYNNEI. The J segment lost 3 bases and the V segment lost 3 bases, leaving 11 bases of the junction unmatched. This CDR3 has 17 amino acids. CDR3 coding DNA: TGTGCCAGCAGTGAGTCCGCCGGGACAGGGCGATACTATGGCTACACCTTC. Encoded protein: CASSESAGTGRYYGYTF.

This chain links TRBV5-6 with TRBJ2-7; 7 bases are shared with TRBD1. Germline CDR1 is SGHDT and CDR2 is YYEEEE. This CDR3 is 15 amino acids long. The J segment lost 2 bases and the V segment lost 5 bases, leaving 10 bases of the junction unmatched. The CDR3 region is CASRLRQGSPYEQYF. CDR3 sequence (DNA): TGTGCCAGCAGACTTAGACAGGGCTCTCCCTACGAGCAGTACTTC.

The gene calls are TRBV18 and TRBJ1-6; no clear D gene. Germline CDR1 reads KGHSH; CDR2 reads LQKENI. CDR3 length: 14 amino acids. The V and J ends lost 6 bases and 0 bases respectively, with 6 bases between them. The CDR3 loop is CASSGSSYNSPLHF. CDR3 sequence (DNA): TGTGCCAGCTCCGGGAGCTCCTATAATTCACCCCTCCACTTT.

This chain connects TRBV13 to TRBJ2-1, with D unresolved. Trimming pared 2 bases from V and 6 bases from J, leaving 8 bases between. Per germline, CDR1 PRHDT and CDR2 FYEKMQ (reference sequence). This CDR3 has 13 residues. CDR3 DNA: TGTGCCAGCAGCTTACCCTCCGGCAATGAGCAGTTCTTC. Its protein is CASSLPSGNEQFF.

The gene calls are TRBV18 and TRBJ2-1; 8 bases align to TRBD2. The germline V gene encodes CDR1 KGHSH and CDR2 LQKENI. The junction had 10 bases not matched to a gene; V was cut back by 2 bases and J by 10 bases. The CDR3 consists of 15 residues. In DNA, the CDR3 is TGTGCCAGCTCACCAGAAGCGGGGGTGACCTCGGAGCAGTTCTTC. It is translated as CASSPEAGVTSEQFF.

The chain carries TRBV19 and TRBJ2-3; D might be TRBD1 (5 bases). Trimming took 7 bases from V and 0 from J, leaving 14 bases between them. This CDR3 has 15 residues. CDR1 LNHDA and CDR2 SQIVND come from the germline V gene (reference sequence). CDR3 residues: CASTAQGASTDTQYF. The CDR3 region has the DNA TGTGCCAGTACCGCTCAGGGCGCTAGCACAGATACGCAGTATTTT.

The chain links TRBV24-1 to TRBJ1-5, with D unresolved. CDR3 length: 16 amino acids. CDR1 and CDR2 (germline): KGHDR, SFDVKD. V was clipped by 4 bases and J by 5 bases, with 17 bases between them. Written as DNA, the CDR3 is TGTGCCACCAGTGACACCACCCGGGGTGGCGATCAGCCCCAGCATTTT. It specifies CATSDTTRGGDQPQHF.

CDR3 protein: CASSIMSGLSQYF. The DNA of the CDR3 is TGTGCCAGTAGTATAATGTCAGGGTTGTCCCAGTACTTC. The genes are TRBV19 and TRBJ2-5; D may be TRBD1 (5 bases). This CDR3 is 13 amino acids long. CDR1 and CDR2 (germline): LNHDA, SQIVND (reference sequence). The ends were cut back, 2 bases at V and 9 bases at J, with 13 bases in the middle. Full variable domain (remainder filled in from reference TRBV19 and TRBJ2-5): DGGITQSPKYLFRKEGQNVTLSCEQNLNHDAMYWYRQDPGQGLRLIYYSQIVNDFQKGDIAEGYSVSREKKESFPLTVTSAQKNPTAFYLCASSIMSGLSQYFGPGTRLLVL.

V usage is TRBV12-1 and J usage is TRBJ2-3; TRBD2 was called by the table and not checked on the DNA. TRBV12-1 is assigned pseudogene status. CDR3 length equals 16 residues. This CDR3 reads CASSFVAGGRPDTQYF. The CDR3 DNA reads as TGTGCCAGCAGCTTTGTAGCGGGGGGTCGACCAGATACGCAGTATTTT.

The chain employs TRBV9 and TRBJ1-6; 9 bases map to TRBD1. Per the germline V gene, CDR1 is SGDLS and CDR2 is YYNGEE. There are 20 residues in the CDR3. V shed 4 bases, J shed 0 bases, and the junction held 14 bases outside the gene matches. The CDR3 protein is CASSPGYRGLRSSYNSPLHF. The CDR3 nucleotides are TGTGCCAGCAGCCCAGGGTACAGGGGGCTAAGGAGCTCCTATAATTCACCCCTCCACTTT.

There are a few counts of this clone. CDR3 sequence (DNA): TGTGCCAGCAGCCCACAGGGTGTGAACACTGAAGCTTTCTTT. Its protein is CASSPQGVNTEAFF. The V call is TRBV27, the J call TRBJ1-1; possibly TRBD1 for D (6 bases). There are 14 residues in the CDR3. Trimming pared 6 bases from V and 0 bases from J, leaving 11 bases between. The germline CDR1 and CDR2 sequences are MNHEY and SMNVEV (reference sequence).

V gene TRBV4-2 combines with J gene TRBJ1-3; D remains unclear. This CDR3 has 16 residues. Germline V gives CDR1 LGHNA, CDR2 YNFKEQ. V was clipped by 1 base and J by 1 base, with 11 bases between them. The CDR3 sequence is CASSQGATGSGNTIYF. The CDR3 DNA reads as TGTGCCAGCAGCCAAGGTGCCACGGGATCTGGAAACACCATATATTTT.

The chain recombines TRBV7-9 with TRBJ2-5, with TRBD1 matching over 7 bases. The germline CDR1 and CDR2 sequences are SEHNR and FQNEAQ (reference sequence). This CDR3 is 15 amino acids long. V gave up 5 bases and J gave up 2 bases; unmatched junction bases: 8. The CDR3 region has the DNA TGTGCCAGCAGCCCACCCGGGACAGCTCAAGAGACCCAGTACTTC. It is translated as CASSPPGTAQETQYF. The full variable domain, in which reference TRBV7-9 and TRBJ2-5 provide the parts outside the CDR3, is DTGVSQNPRHKITKRGQNVTFRCDPISEHNRLYWYRQTLGQGPEFLTYFQNEAQLEKSRLLSDRFSAERPKGSFSTLEIQRTEQGDSAMYLCASSPPGTAQETQYFGPGTRLLVL.